This TCR beta chain was recorded in a study of neoadjuvant anti-PD-1 for oral cavity cancer (TCRdb year 2021). As for the study more broadly: Three to four biweekly doses of nivolumab at 3 mg/kg were mostly administered to patients before curative-intent surgical resection. Patients without progression received a fourth nivolumab dose around day 43 and underwent definitive surgical resection on days 50-56. Patients with complete response, partial response or stable disease by RECIST 1.1 were defined as responders, whereas patients with progression were defined as non-responders. The parent correlative cohort had eleven to twelve patients and a response rate of more than 25%. Study-wide findings and limitations: Within PBMCs, T cell clonality (Gini index) was significantly higher in non-responders than responders after neoadjuvant nivolumab. Higher pretreatment blood Treg/Th17 ratios correlated with higher pretreatment blood TCRbeta clonality and lower post-treatment tumor TCRbeta clonality. Only a few patients per response group were included in the TCR analyses, and the authors called for validation in larger cohorts.

To note about this clone: The antigen it recognizes is unknown. No much larger clone exists at a distance of one base, and base qualities are not known.

Sample time point, as interpreted from the label and publication: before neoadjuvant nivolumab. None of the patients had received prior systemic or radiation treatment, and all were newly diagnosed with stage II-IVA oral cavity squamous cell carcinoma. The cohort was made up of patients with locally advanced, HPV-negative oral cavity squamous cell carcinoma. No culture maintenance or expansion was done, as the peripheral blood mononuclear cells went straight to analysis. The samples were obtained from a longitudinal correlative study of a single-arm phase II trial testing neoadjuvant nivolumab in oral cavity squamous cell carcinoma. Genomic DNA-based TCRbeta sequencing was performed on subject-matched pre- and post-treatment PBMCs and tumors from three responders and three non-responders. Peripheral blood mononuclear cells were collected before nivolumab treatment and again after treatment, at the time of surgery. The Maxwell RSC DNA from Cells kit was used to isolate genomic DNA from PBMCs.

For deep sequencing of PBMC libraries, mostly 480 ng of input genomic DNA was used, and six replicates were run per sample. TCRbeta libraries were prepared with the immunoSEQ hsTCRbeta kit according to the manufacturer's instructions. The completed libraries were mixed into a single pool at 3 nM, then sequenced with an Illumina NovaSeq 6000 S4 flow cell. In the source study's methods: The immunoSEQ Analyzer handled quality control and preprocessing of the raw data. The analysis was restricted to productive rearrangements, with each unique CDR3 amino acid sequence defining a clonotype. Repertoire clonality was estimated as the Gini-Simpson index, which was calculated using the R package tcR. Student's t test was used to compare Gini indices, and Pearson correlation was used to assess associations with tumor size change. Sourced from immuneACCESS, this table was stored by TCRdb with only in-frame sequences that have V and J called. A share of the clones is absent; for the studies checked, an unresolved V gene accounts for under half, and the remainder has no known explanation. Clonal size and the V and J genes are those of that table, whereas D and trimming came from the DNA. This sample has over 10,000 clones in its table, and less than 70% of those were observed once. The ten largest clones capture about 2.1% of the sample.

Measured from the cysteine to the phenylalanine, the CDR3 is 14 residues long. Kept here is only the CDR3 DNA, which spans 42 bases and is read in frame from base 1. In the germline V gene (reference sequence), CDR1 corresponds to MNHEY and CDR2 to SMNVEV. Relative to germline, V is 2 bases shorter and J is 0 bases shorter, with 7 bases between their ends. The receptor comes from a person aged 35 to 85 with oral cavity squamous cell carcinoma. This chain is built from TRBV27 and TRBJ1-2, with the D gene not confidently named. Here the sequenced sample was PBMCs, taken before nivolumab (anti-PD-1) treatment. CDR3 sequence: CASSLDGANYGYTF. The DNA is as follows: TGTGCCAGCAGTTTAGACGGGGCTAACTATGGCTACACCTTC.